This TCR beta chain was sequenced for a study of cytomegalovirus exposure and HLA in healthy donors. The PCR made use of 60 Vbeta and 13 Jbeta primers. Sequencing used immunoSEQ multiplex PCR; TCRdb keeps in-frame clones, though not all of them. In the table there are more than 95,000 clones, around 64% of which are singletons. Germline CDR1 and CDR2: SGHRS and YFSETQ. The length of the CDR3 is 14 residues. After removal of 4 bases from V and 5 bases from J, the junction contained 5 bases not matched to a gene. Donors were nominally healthy when sampled, though unrecorded immune exposures were likely.

The chain is built from TRBV5-1 and TRBJ2-1, with 8 bases lining up with TRBD2. The source of this sequence is a man aged 60-69 years in good health and CMV-seronegative. The material sequenced was PBMCs. CDR3 sequence reads: CASSRGGPDNEQFF. For the CDR3, the DNA is TGCGCCAGCAGCCGGGGGGGGCCGGACAATGAGCAGTTCTTC.